Listed here are 10 T cell receptor beta chains from one sample, sequenced in a study of PD-L1 blockade in urothelial cancer. Data came from immunoSEQ multiplex PCR; TCRdb stores just in-frame clones and leaves some out. The sample includes tens of thousands of clones, approximately 90% of them seen just once. The sample's time point: peripheral blood 6 weeks after treatment start. This specimen was PBMCs, taken around atezolizumab (anti-PD-L1) treatment. All receptors come from a woman aged 55-70 years with urothelial cancer.

The genes are TRBV18 and TRBJ2-2; TRBD1 agrees at 7 bases. Germline V CDR1 and CDR2: KGHSH, LQKENI. J was trimmed by 5 bases and V by 3 bases; bases with no gene match: 9. This CDR3 has 16 residues. The CDR3 is CASSPTGTVDTGELFF. The CDR3 DNA sequence: TGTGCCAGCTCACCTACCGGGACAGTAGATACCGGGGAGCTGTTTTTT. Using reference TRBV18 and TRBJ2-2 for the parts outside the CDR3, the full variable domain is NAGVMQNPRHLVRRRGQEARLRCSPMKGHSHVYWYRQLPEEGLKFMVYLQKENIIDESGMPKERFSAEFPKEGPSILRIQQVVRGDSAAYFCASSPTGTVDTGELFFGEGSRLTVL.

V and J are TRBV9 and TRBJ2-7; tentatively, D is TRBD1 (6 bases). Trimming removed 0 bases at V and 4 bases at J, with 11 bases between. The CDR3 totals 14 residues. CDR1 and CDR2 (germline): SGDLS, YYNGEE. The CDR3 nucleotides are TGTGCCAGCAGCGTAGTGGACAGCAAATACGAGCAGTACTTC. Protein sequence: CASSVVDSKYEQYF. Full variable domain (missing parts from reference TRBV9 and TRBJ2-7): DSGVTQTPKHLITATGQRVTLRCSPRSGDLSVYWYQQSLDQGLQFLIQYYNGEERAKGNILERFSAQQFPDLHSELNLSSLELGDSALYFCASSVVDSKYEQYFGPGTRLTVT.

The sample holds a few counts of this clone. This chain joins TRBV7-7 and TRBJ1-5, with D unclear. The CDR3 length is 13 residues. Germline CDR1 SSHAT, CDR2 FNYEAQ (reference sequence). The V end was cut by 0 bases, the J end by 10 bases, with 10 bases between. In DNA form, the CDR3 reads TGTGCCAGCAGCTTAGCCCCGGGAGGCCCCCAGCATTTT. Translated, it gives CASSLAPGGPQHF.

In this sample, this clone turned up once. The genes are TRBV5-1 and TRBJ2-1; 9 positions agree with TRBD2. Germline CDR1 is SGHRS and CDR2 is YFSETQ. CDR3 size: 18 residues. Unmatched junction bases numbered 16, after V lost 3 bases and J lost 6 bases. CDR3 region: CASSSKSGRASGANEQFF. The DNA of the CDR3 is TGCGCCAGCAGCTCGAAATCGGGACGGGCTAGCGGGGCCAATGAGCAGTTCTTC.

This clone was detected a few times. This chain links TRBV6-7 with TRBJ2-3; tentatively, D is TRBD2 (5 bases). TRBV6-7 is classed as an ORF, of uncertain function. The CDR3 runs to 16 residues. V lost 0 bases, J lost 0 bases, and 10 bases lay in between. CDR3 nucleotide sequence: TGTGCCAGCAGTTACTCCCCTGGACTTAGCACAGATACGCAGTATTTT. Amino acids: CASSYSPGLSTDTQYF.

This clone has more than one count but fewer than ten. DNA of the CDR3: TGTGCCAGCAGCCAAGTAGGCGGGATTGAAGCTTTCTTT. Translating gives CASSQVGGIEAFF. The chain has TRBV4-2 and TRBJ1-1; the D is unclear. The CDR3 length is 13 residues. V was cut by 1 base and J by 7 bases, with 10 bases left in between. Germline V gene data show CDR1 as LGHNA and CDR2 as YNFKEQ.

The gene calls are TRBV29-1 and TRBJ2-2; 8 bases are shared with TRBD2. Germline trimming cut 5 bases from V and 3 bases from J; bases unmatched to any gene: 5. The CDR3 totals 14 residues. Germline V lookup: CDR1 SQVTM, CDR2 ANQGSEA. The CDR3 DNA reads TGCAGCGTTCGGGGGGGCATTCACACCGGGGAGCTGTTTTTT. Translating gives CSVRGGIHTGELFF.

The chain combines TRBV6-4 with TRBJ2-2, with D perhaps matching TRBD2 (6 bases). Between the trimmed V and J ends, which lost 4 bases and 3 bases, there was a span of 15 bases. CDR1 is MRHNA, CDR2 SNTAGT, per germline. The CDR3 sequence is 16 residues long. The CDR3 region is CASSVLPGGYTGELFF. The CDR3 nucleotides are TGTGCCAGCAGTGTCTTACCCGGGGGATACACCGGGGAGCTGTTTTTT.

The chain is built from TRBV7-2 and TRBJ2-2; 9 bases fit TRBD2. In germline, CDR1 is SGHTA, CDR2 FQGNSA. V was clipped by 5 bases and J by 5 bases; unmatched bases: 15. The CDR3 extends over 18 amino acids. The CDR3 nucleotides read TGTGCCAGCAGCCGGGACAGAAAGACTAGCGGACGAACCGGGGAGCTGTTTTTT. It codes for CASSRDRKTSGRTGELFF.

V is TRBV29-1 and J is TRBJ2-5, with a tentative D call TRBD2 (6 bases). V was shortened by 4 bases and J by 0 bases, with 9 bases between the two germline ends. The CDR3 runs 13 residues. Germline assignment: CDR1 SQVTM and CDR2 ANQGSEA. The CDR3: CSVAAGNQETQYF. As DNA, the CDR3 is TGCAGCGTTGCCGCGGGGAACCAAGAGACCCAGTACTTC.